This TCR beta chain came from a study of shared clonotypes between healthy human individuals. Study-level information: There were three CD4 naive, three CD4 memory, two CD8 naive and one CD8 memory plates per donor.

CDR1 is SGHVS and CDR2 is FQNEAQ in the germline V gene. The CDR3 has 14 amino acids. With 2 bases removed from V and 3 bases from J, the gap between germline ends came to 11 bases. The table came from immunoSEQ multiplex PCR; TCRdb's copy has only in-frame clones and leaves some out. The sample lists 600,000 or so clones, more than 95% occurring once. In the naive CD8 group, cells lacked CD45RO and were positively selected for CCR7, so terminally differentiated effector memory CD45RA+ cells were left out. The donor population consisted of healthy HIV-negative adults with no recent acute infections or vaccinations.

This clonotype was obtained from a man aged 25-45 years in good health. Sequenced material: naive CD8+ T cells sorted from blood. The chain joins TRBV7-8 to TRBJ2-7; D is ambiguous. The DNA for the CDR3 is TGTGCCAGCAGCTTAAAGGGAACCTACTACGAGCAGTACTTC. It specifies CASSLKGTYYEQYF. Drawing the rest from reference TRBV7-8 and TRBJ2-7, the complete variable domain is GAGVSQSPRYKVAKRGQDVALRCDPISGHVSLFWYQQALGQGPEFLTYFQNEAQLDKSGLPSDRFFAERPEGSVSTLKIQRTQQEDSAVYLCASSLKGTYYEQYFGPGTRLTVT.